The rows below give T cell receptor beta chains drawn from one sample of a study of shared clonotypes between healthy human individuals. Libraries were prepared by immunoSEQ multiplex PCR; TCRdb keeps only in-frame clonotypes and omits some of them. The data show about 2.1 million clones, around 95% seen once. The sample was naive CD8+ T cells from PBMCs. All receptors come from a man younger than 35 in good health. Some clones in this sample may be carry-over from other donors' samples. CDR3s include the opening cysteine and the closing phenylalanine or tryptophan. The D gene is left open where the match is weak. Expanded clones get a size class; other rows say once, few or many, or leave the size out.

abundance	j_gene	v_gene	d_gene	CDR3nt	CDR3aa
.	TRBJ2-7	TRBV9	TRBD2	TGTGCCAGCAGCGTGCTAGCGGATTCTTACGAGCAGTACTTC	CASSVLADSYEQYF
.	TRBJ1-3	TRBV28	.	TGTGCCAGCAGTTTATGGGGGACTGGAAACACCATATATTTT	CASSLWGTGNTIYF
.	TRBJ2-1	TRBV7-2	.	TGTGCCAGCAGCTTCGCTAGCTCCTACAATGAGCAGTTCTTC	CASSFASSYNEQFF
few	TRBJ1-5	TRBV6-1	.	TGTGCCAGCAGTGATGCTCTGGGAAACTATCAGCCCCAGCATTTT	CASSDALGNYQPQHF
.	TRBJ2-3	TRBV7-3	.	TGTGCCAGCAGCTTAAATGGGAGGCCAGACTCTAGCACAGATACGCAGTATTTT	CASSLNGRPDSSTDTQYF
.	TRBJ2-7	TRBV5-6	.	TGTGCCAGCAGCCATCCCCTGTCGCTGGGCTACGAGCAGTACTTC	CASSHPLSLGYEQYF
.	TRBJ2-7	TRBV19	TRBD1	TGTGCCAGTAGTATCGGGACAGGTTCTACCTACGAGCAGTACTTC	CASSIGTGSTYEQYF
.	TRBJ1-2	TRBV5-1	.	TGCGCCAGCAGCTTGTACGCCCCTTATGAGACTACCTATGGCTACACCTTC	CASSLYAPYETTYGYTF
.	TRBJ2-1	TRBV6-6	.	TGTGCCAGCAGTTACGGGCACGGGAATGAGCAGTTCTTC	CASSYGHGNEQFF
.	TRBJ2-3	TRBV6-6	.	TGTGCCAGCAGTTACGTGGATACGCAGTATTTT	CASSYVDTQYF
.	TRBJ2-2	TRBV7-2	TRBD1	TGTGCCAGCAGCCACAGGACAACAGGGGGAGTTGTTTATACCGGGGAGCTGTTTTTT	CASSHRTTGGVVYTGELFF
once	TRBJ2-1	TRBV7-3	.	TGTGCCAGCAGCTCGCGGGACAGCTCCTACAATGAGCAGTTCTTC	CASSSRDSSYNEQFF
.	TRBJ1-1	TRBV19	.	TGTGCCAGTATCCCGAGACAGCATACGAACACTGAAGCTTTCTTT	CASIPRQHTNTEAFF
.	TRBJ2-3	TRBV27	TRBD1	TGTGCCAGCTCGGCACAGGGGGCCGCAGATACGCAGTATTTT	CASSAQGAADTQYF
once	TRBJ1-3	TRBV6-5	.	TGTGCCAGCAGTACCCCGGGATTCTCTGGAAACACCATATATTTT	CASSTPGFSGNTIYF
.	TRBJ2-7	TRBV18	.	TGTGCCAGCTCACCAAGCGGAAACTACGAGCAGTACTTC	CASSPSGNYEQYF
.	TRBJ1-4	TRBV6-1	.	TGTGCCAGCAGTGAAGGGCGTGGCAGGGTGGGAGAAAAACTGTTTTTT	CASSEGRGRVGEKLFF
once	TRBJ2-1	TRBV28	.	TGTGCCAGCACCCGGGATATCGCCCGCGATGAGCAGTTCTTC	CASTRDIARDEQFF
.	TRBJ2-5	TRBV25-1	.	TGTGCCAGCAGTGAATTAGGGACCGGGTCGCTGGTAGGGGAGACCCAGTACTTC	CASSELGTGSLVGETQYF
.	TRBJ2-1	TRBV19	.	TGTGCCAGTAGTATTTGGGGAGGCAGGCCCTACAATGAGCAGTTCTTC	CASSIWGGRPYNEQFF
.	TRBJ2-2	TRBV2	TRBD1	TGTGCCAGCGGGCGACAGGGGAGCACCGGGGAGCTGTTTTTT	CASGRQGSTGELFF
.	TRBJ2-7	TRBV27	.	TGTGCCAGCAGTTTAGTAGGGGGGGAATACGAGCAGTACTTC	CASSLVGGEYEQYF
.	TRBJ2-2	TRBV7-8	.	TGTGCCAGCAGCTTGGTACCTGGCGGGGAGCTGTTTTTT	CASSLVPGGELFF
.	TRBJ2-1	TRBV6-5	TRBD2	TGTGCCAGCAGTTACTCGGGAGGGTATGAGCAGTTCTTC	CASSYSGGYEQFF
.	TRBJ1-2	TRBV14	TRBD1	TGTGCCAGCAGCCAAGACCGGACAGGGGGAACGAATGGCTACACCTTC	CASSQDRTGGTNGYTF
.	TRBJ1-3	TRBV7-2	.	TGTGCCAGCAGAGGACGGGGCTCAGGAAACACCATATATTTT	CASRGRGSGNTIYF
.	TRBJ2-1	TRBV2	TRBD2	TGTGCCAGCAGTCTAGCCGGGACTAGCGGGAGTCCCTACAATGAGCAGTTCTTC	CASSLAGTSGSPYNEQFF
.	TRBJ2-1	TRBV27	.	TGTGCCAGCAGCCCTCGCTCCTACAATGAGCAGTTCTTC	CASSPRSYNEQFF
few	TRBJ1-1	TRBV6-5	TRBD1	TGTGCCAGCAGTTACTCGAGGGACAGCATGAACACTGAAGCTTTCTTT	CASSYSRDSMNTEAFF
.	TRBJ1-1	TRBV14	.	TGTGCCAGCAGCCAAGAGTTTCGGCTAGAAAAGACTGAAGCTTTCTTT	CASSQEFRLEKTEAFF
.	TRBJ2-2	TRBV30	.	TGTGCCTGGAAGGACAGGAGGGTCGGCACCGGGGAGCTGTTTTTT	CAWKDRRVGTGELFF
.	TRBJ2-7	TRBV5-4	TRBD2	TGTGCCAGCAGCCCTCTACCCGGGAGGGCCGTCGAGCAGTACTTC	CASSPLPGRAVEQYF
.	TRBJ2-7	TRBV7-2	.	TGTGCCAGCAGCTACACTCCGGGAGCGGGCTACGAGCAGTACTTC	CASSYTPGAGYEQYF
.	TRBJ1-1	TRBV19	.	TGTGCCAGTAGTGTACGGGACTTTAACACTGAAGCTTTCTTT	CASSVRDFNTEAFF
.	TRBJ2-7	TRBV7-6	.	TGTGCCAGCAGCTTACGAGGTTACGAGCAGTACTTC	CASSLRGYEQYF
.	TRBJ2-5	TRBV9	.	TGTGCCAGCTCCTTTCGGGGATTGGACTCAGAGACCCAGTACTTC	CASSFRGLDSETQYF
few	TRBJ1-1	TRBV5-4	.	TGTGCCAGCAGCTTGACTTCCAACACTGAAGCTTTCTTT	CASSLTSNTEAFF
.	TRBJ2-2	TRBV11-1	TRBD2	TGTGCCAGCAGGGGGACTACCTCGAACACCGGGGAGCTGTTTTTT	CASRGTTSNTGELFF
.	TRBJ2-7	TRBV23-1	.	TGCGCCAGCAGTCAATCTGGCGCGCTTCTTCGGGACACTCCCACCTACGAGCAGTACTTC	CASSQSGALLRDTPTYEQYF
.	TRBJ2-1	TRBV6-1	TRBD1	TGTGCCAGCAGCCTTATTACAGGGGGTTCAAATGAGCAGTTCTTC	CASSLITGGSNEQFF
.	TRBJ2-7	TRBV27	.	TGTGCCAGCAGCCCCCGGCAGGGTCACTACGAGCAGTACTTC	CASSPRQGHYEQYF
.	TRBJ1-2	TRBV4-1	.	TGCGCCAGCAGCCAAGATTGGCCAGGCGGTGGCTACACCTTC	CASSQDWPGGGYTF
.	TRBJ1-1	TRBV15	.	TGTGCCACCAGCTCTGAGAAGGGAGCTGAAGCTTTCTTT	CATSSEKGAEAFF
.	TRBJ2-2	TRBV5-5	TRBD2	TGTGCCAGCATGCTACTAGCGGGAGGCCGGGGGAACACCGGGGAGCTGTTTTTT	CASMLLAGGRGNTGELFF
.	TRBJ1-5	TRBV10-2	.	TGCGCCAGCAGTGAGTCGGGCCGGGACGGTTCTCTGGTCAGCAATCAGCCCCAGCATTTT	CASSESGRDGSLVSNQPQHF
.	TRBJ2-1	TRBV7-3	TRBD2	TGTGCCAGCAGCCCGACTAGCGGGAGGGACTACAATGAGCAGTTCTTC	CASSPTSGRDYNEQFF
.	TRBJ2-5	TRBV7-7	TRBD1	TGTGCCAGCAGCCAGAGGGACAGCCGATATATGGAGACCCAGTACTTC	CASSQRDSRYMETQYF
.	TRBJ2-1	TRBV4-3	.	TGCGCCAGCAGCCAAGAAGTCGGACCATTAGGCAATGAGCAGTTCTTC	CASSQEVGPLGNEQFF
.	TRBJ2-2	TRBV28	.	TGTGCCAGCAGGGGGGGACAGAACACCGGGGAGCTGTTTTTT	CASRGGQNTGELFF
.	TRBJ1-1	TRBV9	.	TGTGCCAGCAGCGTAGGAGACAGCCAGAACACTGAAGCTTTCTTT	CASSVGDSQNTEAFF
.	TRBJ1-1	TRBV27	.	TGTGCCAGCAGTTTATCGTTCGGGTACACTGAAGCTTTCTTT	CASSLSFGYTEAFF
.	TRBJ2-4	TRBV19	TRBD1	TGTGCCAGTAGTACCCGACAGGGTCCGTTCGCAAACATTCAGTACTTC	CASSTRQGPFANIQYF
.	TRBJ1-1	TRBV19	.	TGTGCCAGTAGTATGAGGGTCTACGCTGAAGCTTTCTTT	CASSMRVYAEAFF
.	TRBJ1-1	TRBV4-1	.	TGCGCCAGCAGCTTAGTAGGCGGTTTCGGCCAGAACACTGAAGCTTTCTTT	CASSLVGGFGQNTEAFF